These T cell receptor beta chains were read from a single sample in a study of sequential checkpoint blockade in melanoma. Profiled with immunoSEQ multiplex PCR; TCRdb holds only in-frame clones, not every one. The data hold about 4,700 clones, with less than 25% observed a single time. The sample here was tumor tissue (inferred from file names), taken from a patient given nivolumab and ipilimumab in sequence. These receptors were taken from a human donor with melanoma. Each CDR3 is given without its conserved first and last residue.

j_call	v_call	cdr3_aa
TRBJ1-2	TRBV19	ASSIAGQFNYGYT
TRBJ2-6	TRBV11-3	ASSGLSGANVLT
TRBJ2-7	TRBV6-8	ATIAHLGLVDEQY
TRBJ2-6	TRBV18	ASSPPTGAIGANVLT
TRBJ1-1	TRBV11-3	ASSFAGTGGTEAF
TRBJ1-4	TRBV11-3	ASSLGFRPDEKLF
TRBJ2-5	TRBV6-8	ASSYFPQETQY
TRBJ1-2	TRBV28	ASSPDLTSNYGYT
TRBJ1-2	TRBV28	ASSPGQSLYGYT
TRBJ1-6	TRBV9	ASSPRPEWGYNSPLH
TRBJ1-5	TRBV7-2	ASSLGYNQPQH
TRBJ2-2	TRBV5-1	ASSYIGTSGGELF
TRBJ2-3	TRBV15	ATSGGLSTDTQY
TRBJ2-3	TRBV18	ASSPRGESTDTQY
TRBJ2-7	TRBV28	ASSLRQGRGSYEQY
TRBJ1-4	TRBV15	ATSRDWDRGGEKLF
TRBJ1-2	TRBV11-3	ASSFYLDRDDGYT
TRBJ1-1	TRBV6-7	ASRDMGEAF
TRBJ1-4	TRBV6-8	ASRESTTNEKLF
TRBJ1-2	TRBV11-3	ASSLTAYNYGYT
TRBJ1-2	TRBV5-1	ASSLGTRDRGQPT
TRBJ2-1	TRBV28	ASMALAGGHEQF
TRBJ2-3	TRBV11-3	ASSPPLRQDTQY